One sample yielded the 10 T cell receptor beta chains listed below, sequenced in a study of regulatory T cells in long-lasting Graves disease. In building TCR beta libraries, iRepertoire HTBI primers were used together with Arm-PCR of CDR3 regions. TCRdb reanalysed the multiplex PCR reads using MiXCR and keeps one entry per CDR3 protein. Of around 400,000 distinct CDR3 sequences listed, around a quarter were seen once; the top ten hold approximately 28%. Time point here: persistent/refractory GD, antithyroid drugs over 5 years with positive TRAb. After RNA was extracted from PBMCs, the TCR library was made from it. This specimen consisted of peripheral blood mononuclear cells (PBMCs), obtained when the disease was refractory, from a patient treated with antithyroid drugs. The receptors originated from a female donor with Graves disease.

The chain combines TRBV12-3 or TRBV12-4 with TRBJ2-1; tentative D call: TRBD2 (5 bases). The CDR3 has 14 amino acids. The V and J ends lost 3 bases and 7 bases respectively, with 13 bases between them. The CDR3 reads CASSFEGRGNEQFF. For the CDR3, the DNA is TGTGCCAGCAGTTTTGAGGGAAGAGGGAATGAGCAGTTCTTC.

This clonotype occurred a few times. V gene TRBV6-1 combines with J gene TRBJ1-5, with a possible D match to TRBD1 (6 bases). Trimming pared 7 bases from V and 4 bases from J, leaving 20 bases between. Germline-derived CDR1 and CDR2 are MNHNS and SASEGT. This CDR3 is built from 16 residues. The CDR3 nucleotides are TGTGCCAGCACTCTCAATGGGGGGGGGCGGAATCAGCCCCAGCATTTT. Amino acids: CASTLNGGGRNQPQHF.

J is TRBJ1-3 and V is TRBV20-1; 8 positions agree with TRBD1. Germline CDR1 is DFQATT and CDR2 is SNEGSKA (reference sequence). V lost 0 bases to trimming and J lost 0 bases; unmatched junction nucleotides: 7. The CDR3 extends over 17 amino acids. CDR3 DNA sequence: TGCAGTGCTAGAGAGCACGACAGGGGAAGCTCTGGAAACACCATATATTTT. Translating it yields CSAREHDRGSSGNTIYF.

Concerning this clonotype itself: A far larger clone is only one base removed, so a read error is likely. The CDR3 carries no conserved terminal phenylalanine or tryptophan, so it likely arises from a read error. The chain couples TRBV6-4 to TRBJ2-7; D is unclear. The CDR3 contains 16 residues. Germline V gene sequence: CDR1 MRHNA, CDR2 SNTAGT. Deletions cut 3 bases from V and 0 bases from J, with 15 bases between. CDR3 sequence (DNA): TGTGCCAGCAGTGAAGCAAGGTGGAGTGGCTCCTACGAGCAGTACCTC. It codes for CASSEARWSGSYEQYL.

Worth noting for this clonotype: A much larger clone lies a single base off, so this may be a read error. V and J are TRBV12-3 or TRBV12-4 and TRBJ1-5; D remains unclear. The CDR3 spans 13 residues. V was clipped by 5 bases and J by 4 bases, with 9 bases between them. The CDR3 DNA follows: TGTGCCAGCAGTCGGACCAGAAATCAGCCCCAGCATTTT. Translating gives CASSRTRNQPQHF.

At least ten counts were recorded for this clonotype. The chain uses TRBV6-2 or TRBV6-3 and TRBJ1-5; TRBD1 is a possible D gene (5 bases). This CDR3 comprises 16 residues. Germline loops: CDR1 MNHEY, CDR2 SVGEGT. The V gene lost 2 bases and the J gene lost 5 bases, with 16 bases spanning the gap. The CDR3 bases are TGTGCCAGCAGTTACGCCCCGCAGGCGGGGGATCAGCCCCAGCATTTT. Translation gives CASSYAPQAGDQPQHF.

V and J are TRBV5-1 and TRBJ1-1; 8 nucleotides match TRBD1. Looked up from germline, CDR1 is SGHRS and CDR2 is YFSETQ. Losses at the gene ends were 6 bases for V and 4 bases for J; bases not matched to a gene: 11. The CDR3 has 15 residues. CDR3 in amino acids: CASTQGGDLSTEAFF. The CDR3 DNA reads as TGCGCCAGCACACAGGGGGGCGATTTGAGCACTGAAGCTTTCTTT.

This clonotype was counted ten times or more. The chain links TRBV11-2 to TRBJ1-2; 10 positions match TRBD1. Germline V gene lookup returns CDR1 SGHAT and CDR2 FQNNGV. This CDR3 has 14 residues. The ends lost 4 bases at V and 8 bases at J; junction bases unmatched: 7. CDR3: CASSSPRDRGGYTF. In DNA form, the CDR3 reads TGTGCCAGCAGCTCGCCCCGGGACAGGGGCGGCTACACCTTC.

A few counts support this clonotype. The chain has TRBV25-1 and TRBJ1-4; perhaps TRBD1 as D (5 bases). V lost 1 base and J 0 bases, leaving 12 bases between the germline ends. Per the germline V gene, CDR1 is MGHDK and CDR2 is SYGVNS. The CDR3 length is 17 residues. The CDR3 DNA follows: TGTGCCAGCAGTGAATCCGCAGGGCAGACAACTAATGAAAAACTGTTTTTT. This encodes CASSESAGQTTNEKLFF.

This clonotype was detected ten times or more. The V and J genes are TRBV24-1 and TRBJ1-2; D ambiguous. The CDR3 loop spans 11 amino acids. CDR1 and CDR2 (germline): KGHDR, SFDVKD. V lost 4 bases to trimming and J lost 4 bases, with 3 bases between them. CDR3 sequence reads: CATSEGYGYTF. CDR3 coding DNA: TGTGCCACCAGTGAGGGCTATGGCTACACCTTC.